This TCR beta chain was captured by sequencing in a study of cytomegalovirus exposure and HLA in healthy donors. The germline gives CDR1 SQVTM, CDR2 ANQGSEA. Trimming removed 0 bases from V and 2 bases from J; junction bases left unmatched: 4. This CDR3 has 15 residues. A multiplex PCR was run with 60 Vbeta primers and 13 Jbeta primers. The protocol was immunoSEQ multiplex PCR, while the TCRdb copy is restricted to in-frame clones and leaves out a portion. The sample has around 180,000 clones; approximately 80% are singletons. The specimen sequenced was PBMCs. The V and J genes are TRBV29-1 and TRBJ2-1; 7 positions agree with TRBD2. This TCR was sampled from a boy under 10 years old in good health and CMV-seronegative. The CDR3 sequence is CSVEEGAGTYNEQFF. The CDR3 region has the DNA TGCAGCGTTGAAGAAGGAGCGGGGACCTACAATGAGCAGTTCTTC.